The rows below give T cell receptor beta chains drawn from one sample of a study of blood T cell repertoires in COVID-19. Produced via immunoSEQ multiplex PCR; TCRdb's table is partial and in-frame only. Of some 180,000 clones listed, 78% are singletons. Material for sequencing was peripheral blood. These receptor sequences come from a woman older than 75 with active or convalescent COVID-19. Each CDR3 is given without its conserved first and last residue.

TRBV11-2,TRBJ1-2,ASSLHRVNT
TRBV3-1/TRBV3-2,TRBJ2-3,ASSETSTDTQY
TRBV19,TRBJ1-5,ASSISGQGIQPQH
TRBV5-1,TRBJ2-1,ASSLLRGGFDEQF
TRBV9,TRBJ2-1,ASSIYGGANEQF
TRBV4-3,TRBJ1-2,ASSPPTGGYGYT
TRBV28,TRBJ1-2,ASTTTGDNYGYT
TRBV7-2,TRBJ1-3,ASSLTGSGNTIY
TRBV27,TRBJ2-1,ASTSGTGGSEQF
TRBV28,TRBJ2-7,ASRRQGADEQY
TRBV2,TRBJ2-3,ASSERSLHTDTQY
TRBV28,TRBJ1-1,ASSFPTGGGEAF
TRBV7-9,TRBJ2-7,ASSRGGAYEQY
TRBV4-2,TRBJ2-7,ASSAIGGGTSYEQY
TRBV2,TRBJ2-6,ARRQGTTSGANVLT
TRBV15,TRBJ2-1,ATSRAGLKQF
TRBV6-2/TRBV6-3,TRBJ2-3,ASSYSTLAGGTSSTDTQY
TRBV5-8,TRBJ1-6,ASSLVEGAAYNSPLH
TRBV5-1,TRBJ2-7,ASSSTSGSPGEQY
TRBV7-9,TRBJ1-4,ASSLAGTASEKLF
TRBV18,TRBJ2-1,ASSPDRNSYNEQF
TRBV5-1,TRBJ2-7,ASSYYPGLAGGRGEQY
TRBV28,TRBJ2-1,ASSKRGKGAAYNEQF
TRBV5-6,TRBJ2-7,ASSFGSPYEQY
TRBV27,TRBJ1-2,ASAQRLGVRYGYT
TRBV4-3,TRBJ1-6,ASSLQGYSPLH
TRBV2,TRBJ2-5,ASNFFSQETQY
TRBV7-3,TRBJ2-5,ASSLMSSGGHLKETQY
TRBV19,TRBJ2-2,ASEAPQRTGELF
TRBV4-3,TRBJ2-7,ASSQAYRGSEQY
TRBV7-9,TRBJ1-1,ASSFSQGAETEAF
TRBV4-3,TRBJ1-5,ASSQDRRGQPQH
TRBV5-1,TRBJ1-3,ASSLDGPGQFAGGSGNTIY
TRBV3-1/TRBV3-2,TRBJ1-1,ASSQRLKFTEAF
TRBV5-6,TRBJ2-3,ASSPGTSGGPTDTQY
TRBV6-5,TRBJ2-5,ASSYSRAQQETQY
TRBV30,TRBJ1-2,AWTTDRDGYGYT
TRBV4-2,TRBJ2-1,ASSQVVADYEQF
TRBV25-1,TRBJ1-1,ASSSNPGQGLRGTEAF
TRBV28,TRBJ1-4,ASSPHGTDNEKLF
TRBV5-1,TRBJ2-3,ASSLSGTSTDTQY
TRBV6-5,TRBJ1-1,ASSLSVGRKAF
TRBV27,TRBJ2-7,ASSGTGGLEQY
TRBV19,TRBJ2-1,ASSIDGTGINQF
TRBV4-1,TRBJ2-2,ASSQVPGLAYTGELF
TRBV4-1,TRBJ2-3,ASSPTGTNTDTQY
TRBV5-6,TRBJ2-3,ASSRNLDRDWGDTQY
TRBV2,TRBJ1-3,ASSVNARETRNTIY